Following are 25 T cell receptor beta chains from one sample sequenced in a study of cytomegalovirus exposure and HLA in healthy donors. The study ran its PCR with 60 Vbeta and 13 Jbeta primers. Sequencing was performed with immunoSEQ multiplex PCR; in TCRdb, only in-frame clones are kept and a portion is missing. The sample yields approximately 140,000 clones, 73% seen once. Sequenced input: PBMCs. The receptors were sampled from a woman aged 18-29 years in good health and CMV-seronegative.

This clone has a handful of counts. The J gene is TRBJ2-1, the V gene TRBV7-3; TRBD2 matches at 14 bases. Trimming removed 5 bases from V and 4 bases from J; junction bases left unmatched: 7. Germline-derived CDR1 and CDR2 are SGHTA and FQGTGA. This CDR3 region has 17 residues. The chain's CDR3 is CASSQTSGGVAYNEQFF. The DNA for the CDR3 is TGTGCCAGCAGCCAGACTAGCGGGGGGGTCGCTTACAATGAGCAGTTCTTC.

This chain joins TRBV18 and TRBJ2-3, with 8 bases identical to TRBD1. Germline V gene data show CDR1 as KGHSH and CDR2 as LQKENI. This CDR3 has 16 amino acids. The trim removed 2 bases at V and 4 bases at J, leaving 8 bases unmatched. CDR3 DNA sequence: TGTGCCAGCTCACCAGGTCCAGGGGGCGGTGCAGATACGCAGTATTTT. Translated: CASSPGPGGGADTQYF.

This clone has only a few counts. This chain joins TRBV7-2 and TRBJ1-2; TRBD1 might be the D (6 bases). V shed 2 bases and J shed 7 bases, with 14 bases lying between them. The length of the CDR3 is 14 residues. Germline CDR1 is SGHTA and CDR2 is FQGNSA. Here the CDR3 reads CASSLSQGLSGYTF. The DNA of the CDR3 is TGTGCCAGCAGCTTAAGTCAGGGGCTTTCTGGCTACACCTTC.

The chain joins TRBV4-3 to TRBJ1-1; no definite D call. From germline, CDR1 is LGHNA and CDR2 YSLEER. Trimming shortened V by 5 bases and J by 0 bases, and 13 bases separated the two germline ends. CDR3 length: 15 amino acids. The CDR3 sequence: CASSTGSNMNTEAFF. CDR3 sequence (DNA): TGCGCCAGCAGCACTGGGAGCAACATGAACACTGAAGCTTTCTTT.

This chain joins TRBV5-1 and TRBJ1-2; 8 bases map to TRBD1. Unmatched junction bases numbered 1, after V lost 0 bases and J lost 3 bases. The germline V gene has CDR1 SGHRS and CDR2 YFSETQ. The CDR3 is 14 residues long. The CDR3 DNA reads TGCGCCAGCAGCTTGGAGGGACAGGACTATGGCTACACCTTC. Amino acid sequence: CASSLEGQDYGYTF.

Comment on this clone: The junction shows a germline mismatch at one end, possibly a read error. This chain joins TRBV7-7 and TRBJ2-5; tentative D call: TRBD2 (6 bases). The CDR3 is 18 residues long. In germline, CDR1 is SSHAT, CDR2 FNYEAQ (reference sequence). CDR3 region: CASSLPRRGRGYQETQYF. As DNA, the CDR3 is TGTGCTAGCAGCTTACCCAGGAGGGGTAGGGGTTACCAAGAGACCCAGTACTTC.

CDR3 amino acids: CASIHDSSGANVLTF. In nucleotides, the CDR3 is TGTGCCAGCATTCACGACAGCTCTGGGGCCAACGTCCTGACTTTC. The V call is TRBV6-6, the J call TRBJ2-6, with D possibly matching TRBD1 (5 bases). CDR3 size: 15 residues. V was shortened by 7 bases and J by 0 bases, with 10 bases between the two germline ends. Germline loops: CDR1 MNHNY, CDR2 SVGAGI (reference sequence).

V is TRBV7-2 and J is TRBJ2-5, with 9 nucleotides matching TRBD1. CDR1 is SGHTA, CDR2 FQGNSA, per germline. The CDR3 runs to 14 residues. With V trimmed by 6 bases and J by 5 bases, 7 bases remained unmatched. CDR3 loop: CASSSGTGWETQYF. The CDR3 DNA reads as TGTGCCAGCAGTTCCGGGACAGGGTGGGAGACCCAGTACTTC.

The DNA for the CDR3 is TGTGCCAGCAGCTTAGGAGGTAGCGGGTACTACAATGAGCAGTTCTTC. Encoded protein: CASSLGGSGYYNEQFF. J is TRBJ2-1 and V is TRBV7-2, with TRBD2 matching 7 bases. The CDR3 loop spans 16 amino acids. Germline trimming cut 1 base from V and 3 bases from J; bases unmatched to any gene: 6. Germline-derived CDR1 and CDR2 are SGHTA and FQGNSA.

The chain couples TRBV19 to TRBJ2-7; no reliable D call. Germline V lookup: CDR1 LNHDA, CDR2 SQIVND (reference sequence). Trimming left V 5 bases short and J 1 base short, with 9 bases between. This CDR3 contains 13 residues. The CDR3 coding sequence is TGTGCCAGTAGTTATACCAGTTCCTACGAGCAGTACTTC. Translated: CASSYTSSYEQYF.

This rearrangement joins TRBV7-2 to TRBJ2-5; 10 bases agree with TRBD1. The CDR3 has 16 residues. V lost 4 bases to trimming and J lost 5 bases; unmatched junction nucleotides: 10. CDR1 is SGHTA and CDR2 is FQGNSA in the germline V gene. The CDR3 region is CASSSIPGQGRETQYF. DNA of the CDR3: TGTGCCAGCAGCTCAATACCGGGACAGGGGAGGGAGACCCAGTACTTC.

This chain links TRBV2 with TRBJ1-2, with 8 bases identical to TRBD1. Germline CDR1 and CDR2: SNHLY and FYNNEI. The CDR3 has 13 residues. Trimming cost V 10 bases and J 8 bases; bases outside gene matches: 12. Here the CDR3 DNA reads TGTGCCAAATCAGGGGGCGAAAGTAACGGCTACACCTTC. Encoded protein: CAKSGGESNGYTF.

The chain is built from TRBV7-3 and TRBJ2-1; 8 positions match TRBD1. Germline trimming cut 4 bases from V and 4 bases from J; bases unmatched to any gene: 3. Germline V gene sequence: CDR1 SGHTA, CDR2 FQGTGA. This CDR3 has 14 amino acids. The CDR3 nucleotides read TGTGCCAGCAGCTCAGGGGGCGCGTACAATGAGCAGTTCTTC. This translates into CASSSGGAYNEQFF. Together with reference TRBV7-3 and TRBJ2-1, the CDR3 gives the full variable domain: GAGVSQTPSNKVTEKGKYVELRCDPISGHTALYWYRQSLGQGPEFLIYFQGTGAADDSGLPNDRFFAVRPEGSVSTLKIQRTERGDSAVYLCASSSGGAYNEQFFGPGTRLTVL.

This clone has just a few counts. The CDR3 DNA sequence: TGTGCCAGCAGCCCATCAGGCTTCAGCTCCTACAATGAGCAGTTCTTC. This sequence encodes CASSPSGFSSYNEQFF. The genes are TRBV7-3 and TRBJ2-1; D unresolved. The CDR3 runs to 16 residues. Germline CDR1 SGHTA, CDR2 FQGTGA. V shed 5 bases and J shed 0 bases, with 14 bases lying between them.

The chain joins TRBV2 to TRBJ1-4, with 7 bases aligning to TRBD1. With V trimmed by 4 bases and J by 7 bases, 3 bases remained unmatched. There are 13 residues in the CDR3. Germline loops: CDR1 SNHLY, CDR2 FYNNEI. The CDR3, as DNA: TGTGCCAGCAGTGGGGACAGTGGTGAAAAACTGTTTTTT. This sequence encodes CASSGDSGEKLFF.

This rearrangement joins TRBV7-2 to TRBJ1-6, with no clear D. V dropped 7 bases and J dropped 6 bases, with 13 bases sitting between them. CDR1 is SGHTA, CDR2 FQGNSA, per germline. CDR3 length equals 14 residues. The CDR3: CASTLQRGNSPLHF. DNA of the CDR3: TGTGCCAGCACCCTACAGCGGGGTAATTCACCCCTCCACTTT.

The chain couples TRBV7-9 to TRBJ1-6; 9 nucleotides align to TRBD1. Germline V gene sequence: CDR1 SEHNR, CDR2 FQNEAQ (reference sequence). The CDR3 loop spans 14 amino acids. J was trimmed by 10 bases and V by 5 bases; bases with no gene match: 6. The CDR3 coding sequence is TGTGCCAGCAGCCGAACAGGGGGCGTATCACCCCTCCACTTT. It encodes CASSRTGGVSPLHF.

This clone was recorded a few times. The rearrangement uses TRBV9 and TRBJ2-5; maybe TRBD2 (6 bases). The germline V gene encodes CDR1 SGDLS and CDR2 YYNGEE. The CDR3 spans 13 residues. V shed 0 bases and J shed 9 bases, with 12 bases lying between them. CDR3 residues: CASSVGDFGAQYF. The DNA for the CDR3 is TGTGCCAGCAGCGTAGGGGACTTCGGGGCCCAGTACTTC.

V and J are TRBV5-1 and TRBJ2-2; D perhaps matches TRBD2 (6 bases). Trimming shortened V by 6 bases and J by 2 bases, and 14 bases separated the two germline ends. Germline assignment: CDR1 SGHRS and CDR2 YFSETQ. This CDR3 spans 15 amino acids. Here the CDR3 DNA reads TGCGCCAGCATCCTCTTCGGGAGCAACACCGGGGAGCTGTTTTTT. Protein product: CASILFGSNTGELFF.

This clone was seen only a few times. V is TRBV15 and J is TRBJ2-2, with a possible D match to TRBD2 (5 bases). Germline lookup yields CDR1 LNHNV and CDR2 YYDKDF (reference sequence). The CDR3 loop spans 14 amino acids. V gave up 0 bases and J gave up 4 bases, with 6 bases separating them. The DNA of the CDR3 is TGTGCCACCAGCAGAGATGGAGGCACCGGGGAGCTGTTTTTT. Translated, it gives CATSRDGGTGELFF.

The chain recombines TRBV4-1 with TRBJ1-1, with D possibly being TRBD1 (6 bases). Trimming stripped 5 bases from V and 5 bases from J, with 18 bases between. This CDR3 has 15 amino acids. Germline V lookup: CDR1 MGHRA, CDR2 YSYEKL. CDR3 nucleotides: TGCGCCAGCAGCTTTCCCCAGGGGATACGGACTGAAGCTTTCTTT. Protein: CASSFPQGIRTEAFF.

The chain couples TRBV6-5 to TRBJ1-2; the D gene is possibly TRBD1 (6 bases). This CDR3 is built from 14 residues. Germline V gene lookup returns CDR1 MNHEY and CDR2 SVGAGI. V dropped 6 bases and J dropped 4 bases, with 15 bases sitting between them. CDR3 loop: CASSPPRGGYGYTF. For the CDR3, the DNA is TGTGCCAGCAGCCCGCCGCGAGGGGGCTATGGCTACACCTTC.

V usage is TRBV6-1 and J usage is TRBJ2-7, with a possible D match to TRBD2 (6 bases). CDR3 length: 11 residues. CDR1 is MNHNS, CDR2 SASEGT, per germline. V dropped 4 bases and J dropped 6 bases, with 7 bases sitting between them. In nucleotides, the CDR3 is TGTGCCAGCAGTGGGGGAGGCGAGCAGTACGTC. This sequence encodes CASSGGGEQYV.

This chain uses TRBV11-2 with TRBJ2-7; D is unclear. The CDR3 length is 12 residues. Between the trimmed V and J ends, which lost 1 base and 3 bases, there was a span of 4 bases. Germline values: CDR1 SGHAT, CDR2 FQNNGV. CDR3 sequence (DNA): TGTGCCAGCAGCTTAGTGGGCTACGAGCAGTACGTC. Protein product: CASSLVGYEQYV.

The chain is built from TRBV5-6 and TRBJ2-2; unclear D gene. Looked up from germline, CDR1 is SGHDT and CDR2 is YYEEEE. The CDR3 sequence is 12 residues long. V was pared by 0 bases and J by 9 bases, with 6 bases between. CDR3 nucleotides: TGTGCCAGCAGCTTGGAATATCGGGAGCTGTTTTTT. Encoded protein: CASSLEYRELFF.